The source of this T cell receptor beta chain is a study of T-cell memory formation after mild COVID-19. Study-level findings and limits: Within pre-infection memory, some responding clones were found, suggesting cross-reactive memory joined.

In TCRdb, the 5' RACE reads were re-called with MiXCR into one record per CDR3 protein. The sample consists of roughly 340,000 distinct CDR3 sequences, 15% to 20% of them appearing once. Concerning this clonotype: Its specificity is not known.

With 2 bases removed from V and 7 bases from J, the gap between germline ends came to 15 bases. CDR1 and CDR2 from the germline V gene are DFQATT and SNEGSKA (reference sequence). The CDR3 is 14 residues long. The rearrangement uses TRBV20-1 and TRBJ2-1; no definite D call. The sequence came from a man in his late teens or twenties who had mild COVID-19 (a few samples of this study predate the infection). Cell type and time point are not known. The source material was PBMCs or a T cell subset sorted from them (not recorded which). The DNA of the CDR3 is TGCAGTGCTAGAAGGGCAGACGGTGCGAATGAGCAGTTCTTC. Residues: CSARRADGANEQFF.